Listed here is a single TCR beta chain. The junction differs from germline at one of its ends, possibly a read error. Naive CD8 cells comprised CD45RO-negative, CCR7-positively selected cells, excluding terminally differentiated effector memory CD45RA+ cells. The sample originates from a study of shared clonotypes between healthy human individuals. Clones were sequenced by immunoSEQ multiplex PCR, and TCRdb holds only the in-frame ones, with some missing. Of 1.5 million to 2.5 million clones listed, roughly 94% are singletons. This CDR3 comprises 13 residues. Germline loops: CDR1 SGHRS, CDR2 YFSETQ. The chain employs TRBV5-1 and TRBJ2-7; D ambiguous. The source is a man aged 18 to 29 in good health. Sequencing was carried out using naive CD8+ T cells sorted from blood. The CDR3 protein is CASSLTPGYERYF. DNA of the CDR3: TGCGCCAGCAGCTTGACTCCGGGCTACGAGCGGTACTTC.